The 3 T cell receptor beta chains listed next were all sequenced from one sample in a study of blood T cells in healthy people across ages. Through a sample-barcoded 5' primer and a J-beta primer mix, a second PCR was run for roughly 6 to 11 cycles. In TCRdb, the 5' RACE reads were re-called with MiXCR into one record per CDR3 protein. The profile shows 710,000 or so distinct CDR3 sequences, about 30% of them singletons. What was sequenced was blood. The receptors stem from an elderly woman in good health.

As regards this clonotype: A single base separates this from a much larger clone, so it may be a read error. The rearrangement links TRBV4-2 to TRBJ2-6, with a weak D call TRBD2 (6 bases). The CDR3 consists of 14 residues. Germline CDR1 reads LGHNA; CDR2 reads YNFKEQ. V was trimmed by 2 bases and J by 12 bases, leaving 14 bases between them. In nucleotides, the CDR3 is TGTGCCAGCAGCCAAATTCGGGGGTCTGGCGTCCTGACTTTC. It yields the protein CASSQIRGSGVLTF.

This clonotype was seen at least ten times. J is TRBJ2-7 and V is TRBV5-1; D remains unclear. Germline V gives CDR1 SGHRS, CDR2 YFSETQ. Trimming took 0 bases from V and 2 from J, leaving 12 bases between them. The CDR3 covers 15 residues. The CDR3 DNA reads as TGCGCCAGCAGCTTGGATCTGGGGTTAGCCTACGAGCAGTACTTC. As protein: CASSLDLGLAYEQYF.

This clonotype was found a few times. The chain combines TRBV7-9 with TRBJ1-2; 7 nucleotides line up with TRBD1. This CDR3 is built from 16 residues. V shed 5 bases, J shed 3 bases, and the junction held 12 bases outside the gene matches. Germline V gene sequence: CDR1 SEHNR, CDR2 FQNEAQ (reference sequence). CDR3 DNA: TGTGCCAGCAGCCCCCAAGGACAGGTTCCACACTATGGCTACACCTTC. Residues: CASSPQGQVPHYGYTF.